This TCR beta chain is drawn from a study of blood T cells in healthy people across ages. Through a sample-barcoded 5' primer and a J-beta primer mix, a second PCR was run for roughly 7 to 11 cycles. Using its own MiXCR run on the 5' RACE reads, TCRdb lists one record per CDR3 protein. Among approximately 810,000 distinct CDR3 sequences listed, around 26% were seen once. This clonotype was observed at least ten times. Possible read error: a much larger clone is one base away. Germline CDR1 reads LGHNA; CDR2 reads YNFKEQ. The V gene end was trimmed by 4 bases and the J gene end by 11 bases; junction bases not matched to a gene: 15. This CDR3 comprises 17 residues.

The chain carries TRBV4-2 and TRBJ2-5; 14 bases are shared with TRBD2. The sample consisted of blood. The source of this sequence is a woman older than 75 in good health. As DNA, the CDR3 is TGTGCCAGCAGCCGAATTGGGAGGACTAGCGGGGGGAATGAGCAGTACTTC. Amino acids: CASSRIGRTSGGNEQYF.